Below, one T cell receptor beta chain is given with its context. Its antigen is not identified. Germline CDR1 reads LGHNA; CDR2 reads YNFKEQ. The CDR3 loop spans 17 amino acids. Trimming at V came to 1 base and at J to 9 bases, leaving 11 bases not matched to a gene. This entry comes from a study of cytomegalovirus exposure and HLA in healthy donors. Overall study results and limits: A cluster of highly shared sequence variants was likely a sequencing artifact. In a later analysis, TCR association rates varied by HLA locus: DRB1 most, HLA-C fewest.

PCR used 60 Vbeta primers and 13 Jbeta primers. Method: immunoSEQ multiplex PCR; TCRdb's copy keeps in-frame clones and lacks some. This table holds about 160,000 clones, 70% to 80% found once. The V call is TRBV4-2, the J call TRBJ2-1, with 11 bases aligning to TRBD2. The clonotype originates from a man under 40 in good health and CMV-seropositive. The sample consisted of PBMCs. This CDR3 is CASSQGGSGGALSEQFF. The CDR3 DNA sequence: TGTGCCAGCAGCCAAGGAGGTAGCGGGGGGGCCTTGAGTGAGCAGTTCTTC.